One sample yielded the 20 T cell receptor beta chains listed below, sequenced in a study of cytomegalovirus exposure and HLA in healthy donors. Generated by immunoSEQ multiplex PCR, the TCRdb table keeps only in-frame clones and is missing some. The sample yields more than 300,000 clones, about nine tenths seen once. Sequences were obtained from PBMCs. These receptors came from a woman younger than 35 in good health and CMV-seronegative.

In DNA form, the CDR3 reads TGTGCCAGCAGCGACAGAAAATCCACAGATACGCAGTATTTT. Its protein product is CASSDRKSTDTQYF. The J gene is TRBJ2-3, the V gene TRBV7-9, with a possible D match to TRBD1 (5 bases). Germline V gives CDR1 SEHNR, CDR2 FQNEAQ (reference sequence). The CDR3 loop spans 14 amino acids. Deletions cut 5 bases from V and 2 bases from J, with 11 bases between.

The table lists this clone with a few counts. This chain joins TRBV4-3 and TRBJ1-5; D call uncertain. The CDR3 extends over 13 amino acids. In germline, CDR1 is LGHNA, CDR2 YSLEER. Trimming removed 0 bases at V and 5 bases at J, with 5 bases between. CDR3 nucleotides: TGCGCCAGCAGCCAAGATCATGATCAGCCCCAGCATTTT. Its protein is CASSQDHDQPQHF.

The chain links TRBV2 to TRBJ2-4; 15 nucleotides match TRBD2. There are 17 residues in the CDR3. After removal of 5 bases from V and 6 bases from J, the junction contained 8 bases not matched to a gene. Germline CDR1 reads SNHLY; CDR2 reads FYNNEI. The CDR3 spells CASSSGLAGGVGNIQYF. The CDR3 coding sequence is TGTGCCAGCAGTTCCGGACTAGCGGGAGGGGTGGGAAACATTCAGTACTTC.

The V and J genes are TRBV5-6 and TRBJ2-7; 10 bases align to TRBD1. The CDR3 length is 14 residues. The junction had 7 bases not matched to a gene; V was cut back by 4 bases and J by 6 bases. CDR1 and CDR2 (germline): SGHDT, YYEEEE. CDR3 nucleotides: TGTGCCAGCAGCAGACAGGGGGCGACTGTCGAGCAGTACTTC. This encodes CASSRQGATVEQYF.

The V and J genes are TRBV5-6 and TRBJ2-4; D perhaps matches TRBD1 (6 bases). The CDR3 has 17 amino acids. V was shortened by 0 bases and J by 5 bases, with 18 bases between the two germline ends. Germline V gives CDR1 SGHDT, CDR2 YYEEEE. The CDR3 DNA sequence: TGTGCCAGCAGCTTGGCAGGGGTATCCCCTCCCCAAAACATTCAGTACTTC. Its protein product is CASSLAGVSPPQNIQYF. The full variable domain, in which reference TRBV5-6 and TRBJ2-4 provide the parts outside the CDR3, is DAGVTQSPTHLIKTRGQQVTLRCSPKSGHDTVSWYQQALGQGPQFIFQYYEEEERQRGNFPDRFSGHQFPNYSSELNVNALLLGDSALYLCASSLAGVSPPQNIQYFGAGTRLSVL.

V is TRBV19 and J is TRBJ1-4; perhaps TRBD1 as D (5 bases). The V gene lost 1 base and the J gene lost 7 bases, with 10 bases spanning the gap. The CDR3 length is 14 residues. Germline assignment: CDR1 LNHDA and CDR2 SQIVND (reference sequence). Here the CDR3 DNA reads TGTGCCAGTAGTATAGGTGGGGCTGGTGAAAAACTGTTTTTT. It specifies CASSIGGAGEKLFF.

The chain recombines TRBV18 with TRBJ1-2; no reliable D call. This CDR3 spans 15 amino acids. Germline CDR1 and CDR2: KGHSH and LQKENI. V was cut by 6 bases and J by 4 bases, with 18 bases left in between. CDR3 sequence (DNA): TGTGCCAGCTCCCCTGGAAGTAACAGACCCTATGGCTACACCTTC. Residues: CASSPGSNRPYGYTF.

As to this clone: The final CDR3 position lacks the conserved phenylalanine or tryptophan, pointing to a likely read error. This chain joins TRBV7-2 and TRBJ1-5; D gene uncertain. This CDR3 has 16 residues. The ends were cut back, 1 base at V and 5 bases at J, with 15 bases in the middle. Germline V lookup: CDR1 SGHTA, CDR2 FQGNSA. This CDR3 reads CASSLVMTNPYQPQHL. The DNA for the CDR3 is TGTGCCAGCAGCTTAGTAATGACAAACCCTTATCAGCCCCAGCATCTT.

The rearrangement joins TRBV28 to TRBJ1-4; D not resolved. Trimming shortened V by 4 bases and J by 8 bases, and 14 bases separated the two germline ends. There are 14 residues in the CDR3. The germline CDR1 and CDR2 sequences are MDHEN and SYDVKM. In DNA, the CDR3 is TGTGCCAGCAGTTCATCGGAGGGCTGGGAAAAACTGTTTTTT. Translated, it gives CASSSSEGWEKLFF.

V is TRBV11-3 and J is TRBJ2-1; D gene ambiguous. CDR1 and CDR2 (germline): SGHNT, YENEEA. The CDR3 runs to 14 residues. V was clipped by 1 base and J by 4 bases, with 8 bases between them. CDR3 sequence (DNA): TGTGCCAGCAGCTTAGGCGCCATTTACAATGAGCAGTTCTTC. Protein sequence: CASSLGAIYNEQFF. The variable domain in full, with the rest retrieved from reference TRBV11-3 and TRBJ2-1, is EAGVVQSPRYKIIEKKQPVAFWCNPISGHNTLYWYLQNLGQGPELLIRYENEEAVDDSQLPKDRFSAERLKGVDSTLKIQPAELGDSAVYLCASSLGAIYNEQFFGPGTRLTVL.

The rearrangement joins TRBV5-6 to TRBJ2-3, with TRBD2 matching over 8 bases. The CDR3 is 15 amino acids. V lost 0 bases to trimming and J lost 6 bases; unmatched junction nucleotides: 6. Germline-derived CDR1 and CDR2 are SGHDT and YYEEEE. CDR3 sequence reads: CASSLGLAQWDTQYF. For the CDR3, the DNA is TGTGCCAGCAGCTTGGGACTAGCGCAATGGGATACGCAGTATTTT. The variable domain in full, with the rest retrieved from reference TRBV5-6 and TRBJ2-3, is DAGVTQSPTHLIKTRGQQVTLRCSPKSGHDTVSWYQQALGQGPQFIFQYYEEEERQRGNFPDRFSGHQFPNYSSELNVNALLLGDSALYLCASSLGLAQWDTQYFGPGTRLTVL.

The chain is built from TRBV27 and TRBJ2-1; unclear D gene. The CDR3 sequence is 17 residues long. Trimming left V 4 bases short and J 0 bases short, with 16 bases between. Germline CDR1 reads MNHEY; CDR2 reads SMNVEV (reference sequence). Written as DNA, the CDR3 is TGTGCCAGCAGTTCGTACCGGGTCAAAAGCTCCTACAATGAGCAGTTCTTC. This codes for CASSSYRVKSSYNEQFF.

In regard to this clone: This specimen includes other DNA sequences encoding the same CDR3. Here the CDR3 DNA reads TGTGCCAGCAGTTCGGGACAGGGAGATCAGCCCCAGCATTTT. Translated, it gives CASSSGQGDQPQHF. This sequence joins TRBV28 and TRBJ1-5, with 9 nucleotides matching TRBD1. Germline CDR1 and CDR2: MDHEN and SYDVKM. Trimming removed 4 bases from V and 5 bases from J; junction bases left unmatched: 3. This CDR3 is built from 14 residues.

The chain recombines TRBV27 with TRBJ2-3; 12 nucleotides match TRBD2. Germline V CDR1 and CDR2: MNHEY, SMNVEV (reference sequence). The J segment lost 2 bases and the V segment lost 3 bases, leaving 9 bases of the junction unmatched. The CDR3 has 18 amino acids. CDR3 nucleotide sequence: TGTGCCAGCAGTTTGGCCCCCTGGACTAGCGGGATCACAGATACGCAGTATTTT. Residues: CASSLAPWTSGITDTQYF.

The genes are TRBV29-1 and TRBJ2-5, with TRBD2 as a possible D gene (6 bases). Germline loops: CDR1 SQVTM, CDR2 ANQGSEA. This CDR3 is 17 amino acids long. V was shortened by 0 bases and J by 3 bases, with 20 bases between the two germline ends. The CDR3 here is CSVEEKVLATPEETQYF. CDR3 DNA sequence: TGCAGCGTTGAAGAAAAAGTCCTAGCGACCCCAGAAGAGACCCAGTACTTC.

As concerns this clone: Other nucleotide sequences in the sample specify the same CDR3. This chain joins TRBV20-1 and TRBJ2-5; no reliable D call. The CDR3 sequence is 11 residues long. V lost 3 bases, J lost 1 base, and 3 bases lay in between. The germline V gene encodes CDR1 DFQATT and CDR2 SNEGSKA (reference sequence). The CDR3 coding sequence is TGCAGTGCTAGGGCCCAAGAGACCCAGTACTTC. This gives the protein CSARAQETQYF.

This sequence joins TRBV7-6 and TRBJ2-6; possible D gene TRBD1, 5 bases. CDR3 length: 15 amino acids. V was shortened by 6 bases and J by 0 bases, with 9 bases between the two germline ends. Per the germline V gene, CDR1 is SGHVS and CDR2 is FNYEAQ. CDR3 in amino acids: CASSPTGSGANVLTF. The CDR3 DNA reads TGTGCCAGCAGTCCTACAGGCTCTGGGGCCAACGTCCTGACTTTC.

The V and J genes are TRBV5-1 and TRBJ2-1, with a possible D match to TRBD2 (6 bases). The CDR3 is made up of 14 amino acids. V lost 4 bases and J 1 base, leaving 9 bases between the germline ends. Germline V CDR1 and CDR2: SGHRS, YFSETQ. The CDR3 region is CASSLDYSYNEQFF. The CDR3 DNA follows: TGCGCCAGCAGCCTGGACTATTCCTACAATGAGCAGTTCTTC.

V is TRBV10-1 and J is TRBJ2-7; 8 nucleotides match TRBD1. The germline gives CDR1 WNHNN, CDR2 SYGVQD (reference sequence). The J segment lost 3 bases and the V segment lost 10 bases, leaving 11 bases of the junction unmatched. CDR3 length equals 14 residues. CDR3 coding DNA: TGCGCCAACCAGGGGGCTCGCAATGGCTACGAGCAGTACTTC. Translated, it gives CANQGARNGYEQYF.

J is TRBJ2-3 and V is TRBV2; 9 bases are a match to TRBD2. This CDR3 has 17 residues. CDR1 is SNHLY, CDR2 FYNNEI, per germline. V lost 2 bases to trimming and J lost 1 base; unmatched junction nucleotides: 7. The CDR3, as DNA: TGTGCCAGCAGTGAATTGTCTAGCGGGACCCGCACAGATACGCAGTATTTT. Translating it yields CASSELSSGTRTDTQYF.